This TCR beta chain came from a study of T cell clonality in common variable immunodeficiency. Study-level results: Repertoire-complication correlations in CVID were limited by patient heterogeneity. Compared with controls, CVID subjects had fewer shared TCRbeta clones. Common variable immunodeficiency TCR beta sequences reportedly had fewer deletions and N-nucleotide insertions.

This clone was counted ten times or more. The antigen remains undetermined. Patients and controls were mostly of Caucasian heritage. Using immunoSEQ multiplex PCR, the repertoire was profiled, and TCRdb retains in-frame clones only, with some absent. This sample comprises some 38,000 clones, none seen once only. The TCR comes from a person aged 18 to 70 in good health. The material sequenced was peripheral blood mononuclear cells.

This chain's CDR3 is CASSVSQGNEQFF. The CDR3 DNA, read in part, is TGTGCCAGCAGTGTCAGCCAGGGTAATGAG. V usage is TRBV6-1 and J usage is TRBJ2-1, with a tentative D call TRBD1 (5 bases). With the read ending 3 residues before the CDR3 end, the germline J gene is used to fill in that end. The CDR3 sequence is 13 residues long. Per the germline V gene, CDR1 is MNHNS and CDR2 is SASEGT. V lost 4 bases and J lost 7, with 11 bases in between.